The rows below give T cell receptor beta chains drawn from one sample of a study of cytomegalovirus exposure and HLA in healthy donors. Only in-frame clones appear in the TCRdb table, and some are missing; sequencing was by immunoSEQ multiplex PCR. Of 200,000 to 250,000 clones listed, roughly 90% were seen once; the top ten hold over 0.95%. The sample taken for sequencing was PBMCs. The receptors stem from a woman aged 18-35 years in good health and CMV-seronegative. Both conserved end residues are part of each CDR3. The D gene is left open where the match is weak. A row's size may be missing; if present it is once, few, many or a size class.

d_call	cdr3_length	v_call	j_call	clone_size	cdr3_aa	cdr3_nt
NA	14	TRBV7-2	TRBJ1-5	NA	CASSYGRGNQPQHF	TGTGCCAGCAGCTATGGACGGGGAAATCAGCCCCAGCATTTT
TRBD2	15	TRBV4-1	TRBJ2-7	NA	CASSDGISGAYEQYF	TGCGCCAGCAGCGACGGCATAAGCGGGGCCTACGAGCAGTACTTC
TRBD1	15	TRBV27	TRBJ2-7	NA	CASSFTGTGGNEQYF	TGTGCCAGCAGTTTTACCGGGACAGGGGGCAACGAGCAGTACTTC
NA	14	TRBV19	TRBJ2-1	NA	CASSIGGRDNEQFF	TGTGCCAGTAGTATCGGGGGGCGGGACAATGAGCAGTTCTTC
NA	16	TRBV25-1	TRBJ2-6	NA	CASSGSRGRGANVLTF	TGTGCCAGCAGTGGAAGCCGGGGGAGGGGGGCCAACGTCCTGACTTTC
TRBD2	15	TRBV7-2	TRBJ2-7	NA	CASSLASAGGYEQYF	TGTGCCAGCAGCTTAGCGAGCGCGGGGGGTTACGAGCAGTACTTC
TRBD1	16	TRBV6-4	TRBJ2-1	NA	CASSDSGTGIHNEQFF	TGTGCCAGCAGTGACTCTGGGACAGGGATTCACAATGAGCAGTTCTTC
TRBD2	16	TRBV29-1	TRBJ2-1	NA	CSVNGEAGTNYNEQFF	TGCAGCGTAAATGGGGAAGCGGGAACAAACTACAATGAGCAGTTCTTC
NA	14	TRBV19	TRBJ2-7	NA	CASSKGHYAYEQYF	TGTGCCAGTAGTAAGGGACATTACGCCTACGAGCAGTACTTC
NA	14	TRBV5-1	TRBJ1-4	NA	CASSLDTANEKLFF	TGCGCCAGCAGCTTGGACACCGCCAATGAAAAACTGTTTTTT
TRBD1	15	TRBV19	TRBJ1-1	once	CASSMARGRDTEAFF	TGTGCCAGTAGTATGGCCAGGGGGCGCGACACTGAAGCTTTCTTT
NA	19	TRBV6-1	TRBJ2-4	NA	CASSEAAILGLRGKNIQYF	TGTGCCAGCAGTGAAGCGGCAATCTTGGGGCTCAGGGGCAAAAACATTCAGTACTTC
TRBD1	14	TRBV7-9	TRBJ2-7	NA	CASSSPRTGNEQYF	TGTGCCAGCAGCTCGCCCCGGACAGGGAACGAGCAGTACTTC
TRBD1	15	TRBV7-6	TRBJ2-7	NA	CASSPLGQGVYEQYF	TGTGCCAGCAGCCCCCTTGGACAGGGGGTTTACGAGCAGTACTTC
TRBD1	13	TRBV7-2	TRBJ1-5	NA	CASSQDRAQPQHF	TGTGCCAGCAGCCAGGACAGGGCTCAGCCCCAGCATTTT
NA	17	TRBV4-2	TRBJ1-1	NA	CASSQLGIGQKNTEAFF	TGTGCCAGCAGCCAACTGGGGATAGGACAGAAGAACACTGAAGCTTTCTTT
NA	15	TRBV5-6	TRBJ2-5	NA	CASSWRTGGVETQYF	TGTGCCAGCAGCTGGAGGACGGGTGGGGTCGAGACCCAGTACTTC
NA	15	TRBV5-6	TRBJ2-3	NA	CASSLDGTLKYRQYF	TGTGCCAGCAGCTTGGACGGGACACTTAAATATAGGCAGTATTTT
NA	15	TRBV5-1	TRBJ1-3	NA	CASTVGGASGNTIYF	TGCGCCAGCACCGTAGGGGGGGCCAGTGGAAACACCATATATTTT
NA	14	TRBV6-1	TRBJ2-7	NA	CASSRAGKDYEQYF	TGTGCCAGCAGCAGGGCAGGGAAAGACTACGAGCAGTACTTC
NA	13	TRBV14	TRBJ1-1	once	CASSRQQETEAFF	TGTGCCAGCAGCCGGCAGCAGGAAACTGAAGCTTTCTTT
TRBD2	19	TRBV2	TRBJ2-7	NA	CASSSQRQGLAGGPSEQYF	TGTGCCAGCAGTTCACAGCGGCAGGGACTAGCGGGAGGGCCATCCGAGCAGTACTTC